Sequencing of this TCR beta chain was carried out in a study of blood T cell repertoires in COVID-19. Study background: Acute and convalescent COVID-19 specimens originated in the United States, Italy and Spain. T cells, B-cell-depleted T cells, or PBMCs provided the cDNA or gDNA that served as material.

The CDR3 sequence is 15 residues long. The V gene's germline CDR1 is MNHNS and CDR2 SASEGT. V was clipped by 3 bases and J by 7 bases; unmatched bases: 6. In the original processing: How many nucleated cells were present was estimated from reference gene primer amplification. Produced via immunoSEQ multiplex PCR; TCRdb's table is partial and in-frame only. Clonal size and the V and J genes are those of that table, whereas D and trimming came from the DNA. The sample consists of 50,000 to 65,000 clones, around 80% of them appearing once. The source of this sequence is a human donor in a cohort sampled during active COVID-19. The V and J genes are TRBV6-1 and TRBJ1-6; 7 nucleotides match TRBD1. Sequenced input: peripheral blood. The CDR3 DNA sequence: TGTGCCAGCAGTGAGAGAGGGACAGCCAATTCACCCCTCCACTTT. Its translation: CASSERGTANSPLHF.